Below, 32 T cell receptor beta chains from the same sample are listed, as sequenced in a study of shared clonotypes between healthy human individuals. Generated by immunoSEQ multiplex PCR, the TCRdb table keeps only in-frame clones and is missing some. The repertoire consists of about 700,000 clones, with around 67% occurring once and the leading ten covering under 2%. The sample was memory CD4+ T cells sorted from blood. Subset noted: CD45RA-negative fraction. Receptors were obtained from a woman aged 25 to 39 in good health.

The chain carries TRBV4-2 and TRBJ1-2; D unclear. The CDR3 is made up of 15 amino acids. Trimming removed 0 bases at V and 4 bases at J, with 12 bases between. In germline, CDR1 is LGHNA, CDR2 YNFKEQ. Here the CDR3 reads CASSQEDVRGYGYTF. The CDR3, as DNA: TGTGCCAGCAGCCAAGAAGACGTGCGGGGCTATGGCTACACCTTC.

The rearrangement uses TRBV20-1 and TRBJ2-3, with no clear D. Looked up from germline, CDR1 is DFQATT and CDR2 is SNEGSKA (reference sequence). V lost 4 bases, J lost 6 bases, and 8 bases lay in between. This CDR3 comprises 11 residues. The CDR3 reads CSAKIADTQYF. The CDR3 nucleotides read TGCAGTGCTAAGATAGCCGATACGCAGTATTTT.

The chain uses TRBV2 and TRBJ1-1, with unresolved D. Per the germline V gene, CDR1 is SNHLY and CDR2 is FYNNEI. CDR3 length: 10 amino acids. The V end was cut by 8 bases, the J end by 4 bases, with 5 bases between. The chain's CDR3 is CASGSTEAFF. As DNA, the CDR3 is TGTGCCAGCGGAAGCACTGAAGCTTTCTTT.

V is TRBV6-1 and J is TRBJ1-1, with 7 nucleotides matching TRBD1. Germline lookup yields CDR1 MNHNS and CDR2 SASEGT. This CDR3 has 13 amino acids. V gave up 4 bases and J gave up 9 bases; unmatched junction bases: 8. In DNA, the CDR3 is TGTGCCAGCAGTGGGGGACAGTTCATCCAAGCTTTCTTT. Translation: CASSGGQFIQAFF.

The chain couples TRBV7-3 to TRBJ2-7; TRBD2 is a possible D gene (5 bases). The germline V gene has CDR1 SGHTA and CDR2 FQGTGA. The germline V and J ends were trimmed by 6 bases and 0 bases, with 15 bases remaining between them. The CDR3 consists of 15 residues. This chain's CDR3 is CASSRYAGDSYEQYF. CDR3 in DNA: TGTGCCAGCAGTCGGTATGCGGGCGACTCCTACGAGCAGTACTTC.

The V gene is TRBV23-1, the J gene TRBJ2-7; 10 bases agree with TRBD2. TRBV23-1 is an ORF; its function is uncertain. J was trimmed by 4 bases and V by 0 bases; bases with no gene match: 6. The CDR3 covers 16 residues. In DNA, the CDR3 is TGCGCCAGCAGTCAATCGGGAGAGCGGGAGGGATACGAGCAGTACTTC. Translation: CASSQSGEREGYEQYF.

This clone was observed at least ten times. J is TRBJ2-1 and V is TRBV5-4; TRBD2 matches 13 bases. V lost 0 bases to trimming and J lost 1 base; unmatched junction nucleotides: 4. The V gene's germline CDR1 is SGHNT and CDR2 YYREEE (reference sequence). This CDR3 spans 18 amino acids. DNA of the CDR3: TGTGCCAGCAGCTTGGGACTAGCGGGAGGTCTATCCTACAATGAGCAGTTCTTC. Translating it yields CASSLGLAGGLSYNEQFF.

As to this clone: The identical CDR3 is also encoded by other nucleotide sequences in the sample. In DNA form, the CDR3 reads TGTGCCAGCAGTGAGAGGCGCTACAATGAGCAGTTCTTC. It translates to CASSERRYNEQFF. This chain uses TRBV6-1 with TRBJ2-1; D is unclear. The CDR3 contains 13 residues. Trimming left V 3 bases short and J 3 bases short, with 6 bases between. CDR1 MNHNS and CDR2 SASEGT come from the germline V gene.

This clone was seen repeatedly, ten times or more. The CDR3 region is CASSASPYTGELFF. CDR3 nucleotide sequence: TGCGCCAGCAGCGCCAGCCCTTACACCGGGGAGCTGTTTTTT. This chain joins TRBV5-1 and TRBJ2-2; D remains unclear. V lost 4 bases, J lost 3 bases, and 10 bases lay in between. The V gene's germline CDR1 is SGHRS and CDR2 YFSETQ. This CDR3 spans 14 amino acids.

This rearrangement joins TRBV2 to TRBJ1-3, with D unclear. CDR3 length equals 15 residues. Germline CDR1 and CDR2: SNHLY and FYNNEI. The V gene lost 4 bases and the J gene lost 0 bases, with 10 bases spanning the gap. The chain's CDR3 is CASSVGWSSGNTIYF. For the CDR3, the DNA is TGTGCCAGCAGTGTTGGCTGGAGCTCTGGAAACACCATATATTTT.

The rearrangement links TRBV21-1 to TRBJ2-5; the D call in the table, TRBD1, was not verified against the DNA. TRBV21-1 is shown as a pseudogene. The CDR3 runs to 18 residues. Here the CDR3 reads CASSKDAARQGPQETQYF. The DNA of the CDR3 is TGTGCCAGCAGCAAAGACGCCGCTAGACAGGGCCCCCAAGAGACCCAGTACTTC.

The CDR3 bases are TGCAGCGCCCCGACAGCTTATGGCTACACCTTC. Its translation is CSAPTAYGYTF. The chain is built from TRBV29-1 and TRBJ1-2, with TRBD1 as a possible D gene (5 bases). CDR3 size: 11 residues. Trimming removed 7 bases at V and 5 bases at J, with 11 bases between. Germline assignment: CDR1 SQVTM and CDR2 ANQGSEA.

The sample holds one count of this clone. This sequence joins TRBV19 and TRBJ1-4; TRBD1 is a possible D gene (5 bases). CDR1 LNHDA and CDR2 SQIVND come from the germline V gene (reference sequence). Trimming took off 5 bases at V and 5 bases at J, with 21 bases between the two ends. The CDR3 extends over 17 amino acids. In DNA form, the CDR3 reads TGTGCCAGTAGTCAAGGGACCCTGGGGCGCCAGAATGAAAAACTGTTTTTT. Its translation is CASSQGTLGRQNEKLFF.

The chain carries TRBV20-1 and TRBJ1-4; D perhaps matches TRBD1 (5 bases). The ends were cut back, 8 bases at V and 8 bases at J, with 12 bases in the middle. Germline values: CDR1 DFQATT, CDR2 SNEGSKA (reference sequence). This CDR3 has 11 amino acids. CDR3 nucleotide sequence: TGCAGTTGCAGGGTTTCGGAAAAACTGTTTTTT. It translates to CSCRVSEKLFF.

The chain employs TRBV7-7 and TRBJ2-1; weak D call: TRBD1 (5 bases). This CDR3 region has 13 residues. Trimming cost V 2 bases and J 10 bases, with 12 bases left between them. Germline V gene data show CDR1 as SSHAT and CDR2 as FNYEAQ (reference sequence). The CDR3 is CASSLKGAQEQFF. The CDR3 DNA follows: TGTGCCAGCAGCTTAAAAGGGGCCCAAGAGCAGTTCTTC.

The chain recombines TRBV6-5 with TRBJ2-7; TRBD2 aligns across 7 bases. The CDR3 contains 16 residues. The germline gives CDR1 MNHEY, CDR2 SVGAGI. V was clipped by 2 bases and J by 7 bases; unmatched bases: 14. The DNA for the CDR3 is TGTGCCAGCAGTTACGGCCCCCTCGCGGGAGCGGGAGAGCAGTACTTC. This gives the protein CASSYGPLAGAGEQYF.

The sample holds a few counts of this clone. This chain links TRBV4-2 with TRBJ2-1; 9 positions match TRBD2. This CDR3 has 16 residues. Per germline, CDR1 LGHNA and CDR2 YNFKEQ. Trimming took 3 bases from V and 7 from J; bases not matched to a gene: 10. DNA for the CDR3: TGTGCCAGCAGCCAGCTTTCCGGGACTAGCAGAAATGAGCAGTTCTTC. Translation gives CASSQLSGTSRNEQFF.

This chain links TRBV5-6 with TRBJ2-5; D may be TRBD2 (6 bases). CDR3 length equals 16 residues. V was pared by 4 bases and J by 2 bases, with 18 bases between. CDR1 is SGHDT and CDR2 is YYEEEE in the germline V gene. CDR3 DNA sequence: TGTGCCAGCAGCCCCGGGGCGGGAAAGAGACAAGAGACCCAGTACTTC. Protein product: CASSPGAGKRQETQYF.

The chain couples TRBV10-3 to TRBJ1-1; D is possibly TRBD1 (6 bases). The CDR3 length is 16 residues. In germline, CDR1 is ENHRY, CDR2 SYGVKD. V shed 4 bases and J shed 0 bases, with 15 bases lying between them. This CDR3 is CAISGVPGDMNTEAFF. CDR3 coding DNA: TGTGCCATCAGTGGGGTCCCAGGGGACATGAACACTGAAGCTTTCTTT.

The chain joins TRBV19 to TRBJ2-1, with 9 positions matching TRBD2. The V gene's germline CDR1 is LNHDA and CDR2 SQIVND (reference sequence). This CDR3 has 14 residues. Unmatched junction bases numbered 6, after V lost 3 bases and J lost 9 bases. Here the CDR3 DNA reads TGTGCCAGTAGTATCGGCGGGAGGGCGGTTGAGCAGTTCTTC. Translated: CASSIGGRAVEQFF.

Remarks on this clone: Because the CDR3's place on the DNA is in doubt, the DNA is left out and the CDR3 is given as listed by TCRdb. J is TRBJ1-2 and V is TRBV2; the table's D call of TRBD1 was not tested on the DNA. Termini included, the CDR3 measures 13 amino acids. Germline lookup yields CDR1 SNHLY and CDR2 FYNNEI. The CDR3 region is CASSEEQYFGYTF.

On this clone: The sample contains more than one DNA sequence encoding this CDR3. The chain recombines TRBV4-1 with TRBJ2-6; D is unresolved. The CDR3 is made up of 14 amino acids. The germline gives CDR1 MGHRA, CDR2 YSYEKL. Trimming shortened V by 4 bases and J by 0 bases, and 4 bases separated the two germline ends. The CDR3 here is CASSLSSGANVLTF. The CDR3 bases are TGCGCCAGCAGCCTATCCTCTGGGGCCAACGTCCTGACTTTC.

With respect to this clone: Other DNA sequences of this sample code for an identical CDR3. This CDR3 is CASSYGETQYF. The CDR3 nucleotides read TGTGCCAGCAGTTACGGGGAGACCCAGTACTTC. V gene TRBV2 combines with J gene TRBJ2-5; D is undetermined. Germline V gene lookup returns CDR1 SNHLY and CDR2 FYNNEI. The V gene lost 5 bases and the J gene lost 5 bases, with 6 bases spanning the gap. The CDR3 is 11 residues long.

The CDR3 loop reads CASSPDWNEQFF. The CDR3 nucleotides read TGTGCCAGCAGTCCCGACTGGAATGAGCAGTTCTTC. The V and J genes are TRBV28 and TRBJ2-1; D remains unclear. This CDR3 has 12 residues. Trimming shortened V by 5 bases and J by 7 bases, and 9 bases separated the two germline ends. Germline CDR1 and CDR2: MDHEN and SYDVKM.

This rearrangement joins TRBV25-1 to TRBJ1-2; a weak D match, TRBD1 (6 bases). The germline CDR1 and CDR2 sequences are MGHDK and SYGVNS. V was clipped by 2 bases and J by 5 bases, with 15 bases between them. This CDR3 spans 15 amino acids. CDR3 protein: CASSETGTNYYGYTF. In nucleotides, the CDR3 is TGTGCCAGCAGTGAAACCGGGACAAACTATTATGGCTACACCTTC.

As DNA, the CDR3 is TGCGCCAGCAGCGCCGGACAGATATATGGCTACACCTTC. This sequence encodes CASSAGQIYGYTF. The rearrangement links TRBV5-1 to TRBJ1-2; tentative D call: TRBD1 (6 bases). The V end was cut by 4 bases, the J end by 5 bases, with 12 bases between. Germline V gene lookup returns CDR1 SGHRS and CDR2 YFSETQ. The CDR3 has 13 amino acids.

The V call is TRBV7-9, the J call TRBJ2-3; D is unresolved. The CDR3 spans 15 residues. V shed 8 bases and J shed 5 bases, with 20 bases lying between them. Germline V gives CDR1 SEHNR, CDR2 FQNEAQ (reference sequence). The CDR3 DNA is TGTGCCAGCCGCCCCGTCCAGACGGGCAAAGATACGCAGTATTTT. This codes for CASRPVQTGKDTQYF.

A word on this clone: The same CDR3 arises from other DNA sequences in this sample as well. V and J are TRBV18 and TRBJ1-4, with D unresolved. V was shortened by 2 bases and J by 8 bases, with 9 bases between the two germline ends. The CDR3 contains 13 residues. Germline V gene lookup returns CDR1 KGHSH and CDR2 LQKENI. The CDR3 coding sequence is TGTGCCAGCTCACCAGGGTTAGGAGAAAAACTGTTTTTT. This sequence encodes CASSPGLGEKLFF.

The chain recombines TRBV5-8 with TRBJ2-1; 10 bases map to TRBD2. The CDR3 consists of 18 residues. Per the germline V gene, CDR1 is SGHTS and CDR2 is YDEGEE. The V and J ends lost 6 bases and 8 bases, in that order; junction bases with no gene match: 20. CDR3 sequence: CASIPTGSLGLAGDEQFF. DNA for the CDR3: TGTGCCAGCATCCCGACCGGGTCCTTGGGGCTAGCGGGAGATGAGCAGTTCTTC. Full variable domain (rest looked up from reference TRBV5-8 and TRBJ2-1): EAGVTQSPTHLIKTRGQQATLRCSPISGHTSVYWYQQALGLGLQFLLWYDEGEERNRGNFPPRFSGRQFPNYSSELNVNALELEDSALYLCASIPTGSLGLAGDEQFFGPGTRLTVL.

J is TRBJ2-7 and V is TRBV28, with 10 bases identical to TRBD1. The CDR3 is made up of 15 amino acids. The J segment lost 3 bases and the V segment lost 11 bases, leaving 13 bases of the junction unmatched. Germline V gene sequence: CDR1 MDHEN, CDR2 SYDVKM. CDR3 DNA: TGTGCCGGCTCCCGGGGACAGGGGACCCTCTACGAGCAGTACTTC. This codes for CAGSRGQGTLYEQYF.

V is TRBV18 and J is TRBJ2-1, with D possibly TRBD1 on 5 matching bases. Per germline, CDR1 KGHSH and CDR2 LQKENI. The CDR3 runs 14 residues. The V end lost 2 bases, the J end lost 2 bases, and 7 bases lay between the germline ends. CDR3 sequence (DNA): TGTGCCAGCTCACCAGGGGCAGCCTACAATGAGCAGTTCTTC. Translating it yields CASSPGAAYNEQFF.

This clone turned up a few times. A much larger clone is a single base away; this may be a read error. The chain uses TRBV7-9 and TRBJ1-1; 8 bases align to TRBD1. Germline V gene lookup returns CDR1 SEHNR and CDR2 FQNEAQ (reference sequence). The CDR3 contains 13 residues. V was pared by 5 bases and J by 6 bases, with 5 bases of the junction left unmatched. The CDR3 DNA is TGTGCCAGCAGCCCAGGGGGCGGCCCTGAAGCTTTCTTT. Translated, it gives CASSPGGGPEAFF.